This record covers a single T cell receptor (beta chain). CDR3 size: 16 residues. Germline CDR1 is SGDLS and CDR2 is YYNGEE. With V trimmed by 7 bases and J by 2 bases, 11 bases remained unmatched. Only in-frame clones appear in the TCRdb table, and some are missing; sequencing was by immunoSEQ multiplex PCR. The sample holds fewer than 200,000 clones, around 83% seen once. These data come from a study of blood T cell repertoires in COVID-19. Overall study: The United States, Italy and Spain provided the acute and convalescent COVID-19 samples.

Cohorts were assigned according to the clinical history that participants reported. The receptor was derived from a woman aged 45-60 years in a cohort exposed to, infected with or recovered from COVID-19 (not recorded which). The rearrangement links TRBV9 to TRBJ2-3; 9 positions agree with TRBD2. Sequencing input: PBMCs or T cells enriched from blood (not recorded which). In DNA form, the CDR3 reads TGTGCCAGCGCACCCACCCTAGCGGGGTACACAGATACGCAGTATTTT. Residues: CASAPTLAGYTDTQYF.